One sample yielded the 23 T cell receptor beta chains listed below, sequenced in a study of OX40 agonist ivuxolimab in advanced cancers. TCRdb's table, derived via immunoSEQ multiplex PCR, lists solely in-frame clones and lacks some. Found here are 65,000 to 90,000 clones, approximately 89% of them singletons; the top ten hold approximately 0.66%. The source material was CD4+ or CD8+ T cells sorted from blood, sampled in a trial of the OX40 agonist ivuxolimab. These receptors came from an adult with an advanced solid tumor such as melanoma, head and neck, liver or kidney cancer.

The CDR3: CASSLLGSEQYF. DNA of the CDR3: TGTGCCAGCAGTTTACTCGGCTCCGAGCAGTACTTC. V is TRBV28 and J is TRBJ2-7; D gene unclear. V was pared by 2 bases and J by 6 bases, with 8 bases between. The CDR3 is 12 amino acids. Germline lookup yields CDR1 MDHEN and CDR2 SYDVKM.

The V and J genes are TRBV5-4 and TRBJ2-7; D uncertain. Trimming removed 2 bases from V and 3 bases from J, with 3 bases in between. This CDR3 has 11 residues. Germline loops: CDR1 SGHNT, CDR2 YYREEE (reference sequence). CDR3: CASSFNYEQYF. The CDR3 DNA follows: TGTGCCAGCAGCTTTAACTACGAGCAGTACTTC.

V and J are TRBV4-3 and TRBJ2-5, with 11 bases matching TRBD2. In germline, CDR1 is LGHNA, CDR2 YSLEER. The CDR3 is 14 amino acids. With V trimmed by 4 bases and J by 2 bases, 0 bases remained unmatched. The CDR3 DNA sequence: TGCGCCAGCAGCCCTAGCGGGGGGCAAGAGACCCAGTACTTC. Amino acids: CASSPSGGQETQYF.

The chain combines TRBV4-3 with TRBJ2-3; D is perhaps TRBD2 (6 bases). The CDR3 extends over 15 amino acids. Trimming cost V 0 bases and J 3 bases, with 10 bases left between them. Germline lookup yields CDR1 LGHNA and CDR2 YSLEER. The CDR3 DNA reads as TGCGCCAGCAGCCAAGAAGGCGGGGCAACAGATACGCAGTATTTT. It codes for CASSQEGGATDTQYF.

The V and J genes are TRBV30 and TRBJ2-3; 7 nucleotides match TRBD2. CDR1 and CDR2 from the germline V gene are GTSNPN and SVGIG (reference sequence). This CDR3 has 13 amino acids. V lost 7 bases and J lost 2; bases outside the gene matches: 6. The CDR3 spells CAFSTSYTDTQYF. DNA for the CDR3: TGTGCCTTTTCGACTAGCTACACAGATACGCAGTATTTT.

This clone was observed a handful of times. The gene calls are TRBV28 and TRBJ1-3; 8 bases agree with TRBD1. This CDR3 comprises 15 residues. Germline trimming cut 3 bases from V and 4 bases from J; bases unmatched to any gene: 5. Germline loops: CDR1 MDHEN, CDR2 SYDVKM. The CDR3 sequence: CASSFQGASGNTIYF. The CDR3 DNA sequence: TGTGCCAGCAGTTTCCAGGGGGCTTCGGGAAACACCATATATTTT.

The chain couples TRBV19 to TRBJ2-3; TRBD2 matches 8 bases. V lost 5 bases to trimming and J lost 6 bases; unmatched junction nucleotides: 19. The germline CDR1 and CDR2 sequences are LNHDA and SQIVND (reference sequence). This CDR3 spans 18 amino acids. CDR3 coding DNA: TGTGCCAGTAGTCTCACCCCCGGGGCGGGGGGCGTGAGGGATACGCAGTATTTT. Translated: CASSLTPGAGGVRDTQYF.

The chain couples TRBV5-1 to TRBJ2-2; D perhaps matches TRBD1 (6 bases). The germline V gene encodes CDR1 SGHRS and CDR2 YFSETQ. CDR3 length: 15 amino acids. The germline V and J ends were trimmed by 2 bases and 2 bases, with 10 bases remaining between them. This CDR3 is CASSFPTGNTGELFF. The DNA of the CDR3 is TGCGCCAGCAGCTTCCCGACAGGAAACACCGGGGAGCTGTTTTTT. Full variable domain (remainder filled in from reference TRBV5-1 and TRBJ2-2): KAGVTQTPRYLIKTRGQQVTLSCSPISGHRSVSWYQQTPGQGLQFLFEYFSETQRNKGNFPGRFSGRQFSNSRSEMNVSTLELGDSALYLCASSFPTGNTGELFFGEGSRLTVL.

In nucleotides, the CDR3 is TGTGCCAGCAGCGTAGCGACAGGGGAAAATCAGCCCCAGCATTTT. It translates to CASSVATGENQPQHF. The chain joins TRBV9 to TRBJ1-5; 8 positions match TRBD1. The J segment lost 4 bases and the V segment lost 0 bases, leaving 3 bases of the junction unmatched. The CDR3 runs to 15 residues. The germline CDR1 and CDR2 sequences are SGDLS and YYNGEE.

This chain connects TRBV6-1 to TRBJ2-5, with a tentative D call TRBD2 (6 bases). Germline V lookup: CDR1 MNHNS, CDR2 SASEGT. The CDR3 covers 12 residues. With 5 bases removed from V and 7 bases from J, the gap between germline ends came to 11 bases. CDR3 sequence (DNA): TGTGCCAGCAGTTCCGGGGGAGGGACCCAGTACTTC. Its translation: CASSSGGGTQYF.

This clone has only one observation. The chain employs TRBV6-1 and TRBJ1-3; 7 bases are a match to TRBD1. This CDR3 comprises 19 residues. With V trimmed by 2 bases and J by 1 base, 14 bases remained unmatched. Germline V gene data show CDR1 as MNHNS and CDR2 as SASEGT. DNA for the CDR3: TGTGCCAGCAGTGAATACTATGTAAGGGCCAGGGGGTCTGGAAACACCATATATTTT. This sequence encodes CASSEYYVRARGSGNTIYF.

This chain links TRBV7-9 with TRBJ1-3; D remains unclear. V was trimmed by 1 base and J by 4 bases, leaving 5 bases between them. Germline V CDR1 and CDR2: SEHNR, FQNEAQ (reference sequence). The CDR3 has 13 residues. The CDR3 protein is CASSLDAGNTIYF. CDR3 coding DNA: TGTGCCAGCAGCTTAGATGCGGGAAACACCATATATTTT.

The CDR3 loop is CPWDRGRDQPQHF. CDR3 nucleotide sequence: TGCCCCTGGGACAGGGGACGGGATCAGCCCCAGCATTTT. The V gene is TRBV5-1, the J gene TRBJ1-5, with 10 nucleotides matching TRBD1. CDR1 is SGHRS, CDR2 YFSETQ, per germline. The CDR3 covers 13 residues.

The chain links TRBV28 to TRBJ2-1; D not resolved. The CDR3 is 13 residues long. CDR1 and CDR2 from the germline V gene are MDHEN and SYDVKM. The V end lost 5 bases, the J end lost 0 bases, and 5 bases lay between the germline ends. The CDR3 loop reads CASSRSSYNEQFF. The CDR3 nucleotides read TGTGCCAGCAGTCGGAGCTCCTACAATGAGCAGTTCTTC.

This chain links TRBV2 with TRBJ2-7; D remains ambiguous. The CDR3 contains 13 residues. Trimming took off 10 bases at V and 3 bases at J, with 16 bases between the two ends. Germline V lookup: CDR1 SNHLY, CDR2 FYNNEI. The CDR3 nucleotides are TGTGCCACCAGCGAACAGTTGGGCTACGAGCAGTACTTC. Protein product: CATSEQLGYEQYF.

This chain joins TRBV6-5 and TRBJ1-1, with 7 nucleotides matching TRBD1. Germline lookup yields CDR1 MNHEY and CDR2 SVGAGI. V dropped 4 bases and J dropped 0; count of bases not matched to a gene: 5. The CDR3 runs 15 residues. Here the CDR3 DNA reads TGTGCCAGCAGTTCCCCGACAGGGATGAACACTGAAGCTTTCTTT. It yields the protein CASSSPTGMNTEAFF.

This clone was seen only a few times. This chain links TRBV7-2 with TRBJ1-3; D possibly corresponds to TRBD1 (5 bases). Trimming shortened V by 1 base and J by 4 bases, and 11 bases separated the two germline ends. The V gene's germline CDR1 is SGHTA and CDR2 FQGNSA. The CDR3 spans 15 residues. CDR3 nucleotide sequence: TGTGCCAGCAGCTTAGGGGGGACTGTGGGAAACACCATATATTTT. Translated: CASSLGGTVGNTIYF. Full variable domain (missing parts from reference TRBV7-2 and TRBJ1-3): GAGVSQSPSNKVTEKGKDVELRCDPISGHTALYWYRQSLGQGLEFLIYFQGNSAPDKSGLPSDRFSAERTGGSVSTLTIQRTQQEDSAVYLCASSLGGTVGNTIYFGEGSWLTVV.

The chain carries TRBV28 and TRBJ2-2; TRBD2 matches 9 bases. V trimming: 8 bases; J trimming: 5 bases; junction bases outside the gene matches: 9. CDR1 and CDR2 from the germline V gene are MDHEN and SYDVKM. The CDR3 runs to 15 residues. In DNA form, the CDR3 reads TGTGCCAGCGGACTTAGCGGGGGAGGTACCGGGGAGCTGTTTTTT. Residues: CASGLSGGGTGELFF.

V is TRBV6-1 and J is TRBJ2-1; D remains ambiguous. Germline CDR1 reads MNHNS; CDR2 reads SASEGT. This CDR3 has 12 amino acids. With 7 bases removed from V and 7 bases from J, the gap between germline ends came to 11 bases. The CDR3: CASTYGGNEQFF. CDR3 nucleotides: TGTGCCAGCACCTACGGTGGGAATGAGCAGTTCTTC.

This chain joins TRBV5-8 and TRBJ1-4; 8 bases match TRBD1. CDR1 and CDR2 (germline): SGHTS, YDEGEE. This CDR3 is 16 amino acids long. The V gene end was trimmed by 4 bases and the J gene end by 0 bases; junction bases not matched to a gene: 5. Written as DNA, the CDR3 is TGTGCCAGCAGCCGCGGGACAGGAGCAACTAATGAAAAACTGTTTTTT. This encodes CASSRGTGATNEKLFF.

The chain joins TRBV6-1 to TRBJ2-7; TRBD1 matches at 10 bases. The ends lost 10 bases at V and 7 bases at J; junction bases unmatched: 7. Germline CDR1 and CDR2: MNHNS and SASEGT. The CDR3 loop spans 12 amino acids. CDR3 residues: CATSGGQGEQYF. DNA of the CDR3: TGTGCCACCTCCGGGGGACAGGGGGAGCAGTACTTC.

This clone was counted once. V and J are TRBV11-2 and TRBJ1-1; D gene ambiguous. This CDR3 has 13 amino acids. Trimming cost V 10 bases and J 4 bases, with 16 bases left between them. Germline V gives CDR1 SGHAT, CDR2 FQNNGV. The CDR3 loop reads CATSVGLATEAFF. The CDR3, as DNA: TGTGCCACCTCCGTCGGGTTGGCCACTGAAGCTTTCTTT.

The chain recombines TRBV7-3 with TRBJ2-3; D possibly corresponds to TRBD2 (5 bases). Germline V gene data show CDR1 as SGHTA and CDR2 as FQGTGA. V lost 8 bases, J lost 5 bases, and 11 bases lay in between. This CDR3 contains 12 residues. The CDR3, as DNA: TGTGCCAGCGGGGAGCCCGGAGATACGCAGTATTTT. Protein: CASGEPGDTQYF.